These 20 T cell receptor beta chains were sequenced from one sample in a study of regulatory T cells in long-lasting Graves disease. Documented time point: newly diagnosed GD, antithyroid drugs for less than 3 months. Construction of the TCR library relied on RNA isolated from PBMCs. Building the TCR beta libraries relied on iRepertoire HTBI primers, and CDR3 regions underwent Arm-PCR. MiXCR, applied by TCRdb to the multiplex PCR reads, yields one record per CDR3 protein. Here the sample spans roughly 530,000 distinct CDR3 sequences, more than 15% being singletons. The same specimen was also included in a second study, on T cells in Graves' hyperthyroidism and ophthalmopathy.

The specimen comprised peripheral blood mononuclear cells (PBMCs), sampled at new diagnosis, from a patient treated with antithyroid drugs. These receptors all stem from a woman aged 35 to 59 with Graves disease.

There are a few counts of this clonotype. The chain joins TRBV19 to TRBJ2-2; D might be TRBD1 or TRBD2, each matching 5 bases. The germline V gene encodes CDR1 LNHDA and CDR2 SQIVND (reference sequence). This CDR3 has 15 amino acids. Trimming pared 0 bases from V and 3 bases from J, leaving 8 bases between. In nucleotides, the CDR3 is TGTGCCAGTAGTATAGAAGGGACGGACACCGGGGAGCTGTTTTTT. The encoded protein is CASSIEGTDTGELFF.

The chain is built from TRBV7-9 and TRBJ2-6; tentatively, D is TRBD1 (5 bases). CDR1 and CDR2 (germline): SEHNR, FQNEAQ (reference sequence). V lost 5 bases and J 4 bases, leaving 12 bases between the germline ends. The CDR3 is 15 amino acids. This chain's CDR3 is CASSIRQSGANVLTF. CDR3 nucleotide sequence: TGTGCCAGCAGCATTAGACAGTCCGGGGCCAACGTCCTGACTTTC.

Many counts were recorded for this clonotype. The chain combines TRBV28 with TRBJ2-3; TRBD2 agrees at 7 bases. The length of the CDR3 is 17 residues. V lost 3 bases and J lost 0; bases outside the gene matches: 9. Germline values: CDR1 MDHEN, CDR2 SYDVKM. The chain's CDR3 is CASSFSGASGSTDTQYF. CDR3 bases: TGTGCCAGCAGTTTCTCCGGGGCTAGCGGAAGCACAGATACGCAGTATTTT.

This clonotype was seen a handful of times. The CDR3 region has the DNA TGTGCCAGCAGTCCACAGGGGGCCTATGGCTACGAGCAGTACTTC. As protein: CASSPQGAYGYEQYF. The chain has TRBV2 and TRBJ2-7; 9 positions match TRBD1. The CDR3 has 15 amino acids. With 5 bases clipped from V and 3 bases from J, the junction kept 8 bases outside the gene matches. Germline loops: CDR1 SNHLY, CDR2 FYNNEI. The variable domain in full, completed from reference TRBV2 and TRBJ2-7, reads EPEVTQTPSHQVTQMGQEVILRCVPISNHLYFYWYRQILGQKVEFLVSFYNNEISEKSEIFDDQFSVERPDGSNFTLKIRSTKLEDSAMYFCASSPQGAYGYEQYFGPGTRLTVT.

This CDR3 is CASSSPRGGSYNEQYF. As DNA, the CDR3 is TGTGCCAGCAGCTCACCCCGGGGGGGAAGCTACAATGAGCAGTACTTC. The chain joins TRBV7-9 to TRBJ2-1; 8 bases are shared with TRBD2. The end of the DNA aligns better with TRBJ2-7, so the J call may be wrong. The CDR3 loop spans 16 amino acids. Looked up from germline, CDR1 is SEHNR and CDR2 is FQNEAQ (reference sequence).

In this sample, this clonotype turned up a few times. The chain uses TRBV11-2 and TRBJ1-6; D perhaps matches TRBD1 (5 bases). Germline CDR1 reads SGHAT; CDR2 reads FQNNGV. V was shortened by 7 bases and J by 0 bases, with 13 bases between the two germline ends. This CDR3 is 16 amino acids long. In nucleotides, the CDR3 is TGTGCCAGCATGGGGGGAGAGAGCTCCTATAATTCACCCCTCCACTTT. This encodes CASMGGESSYNSPLHF.

The CDR3 reads CASSHGDSYEQYF. CDR3 coding DNA: TGTGCCAGTAGTCATGGGGACTCCTACGAGCAGTACTTC. This chain uses TRBV19 with TRBJ2-7; D is uncertain. With 5 bases removed from V and 0 bases from J, the gap between germline ends came to 8 bases. CDR1 LNHDA and CDR2 SQIVND come from the germline V gene (reference sequence). The CDR3 sequence is 13 residues long.

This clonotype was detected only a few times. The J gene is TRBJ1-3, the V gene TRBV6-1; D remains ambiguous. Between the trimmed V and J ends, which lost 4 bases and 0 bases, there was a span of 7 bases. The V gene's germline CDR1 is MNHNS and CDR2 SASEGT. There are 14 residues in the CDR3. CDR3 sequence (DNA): TGTGCCAGCAGTGGGCCAATCTCTGGAAACACCATATATTTT. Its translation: CASSGPISGNTIYF.

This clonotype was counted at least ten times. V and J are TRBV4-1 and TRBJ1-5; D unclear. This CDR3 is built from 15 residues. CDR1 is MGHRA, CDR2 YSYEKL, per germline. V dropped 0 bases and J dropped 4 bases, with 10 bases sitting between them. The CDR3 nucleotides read TGCGCCAGCAGCCAAGATAGGTTGGAGAATCAGCCCCAGCATTTT. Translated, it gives CASSQDRLENQPQHF.

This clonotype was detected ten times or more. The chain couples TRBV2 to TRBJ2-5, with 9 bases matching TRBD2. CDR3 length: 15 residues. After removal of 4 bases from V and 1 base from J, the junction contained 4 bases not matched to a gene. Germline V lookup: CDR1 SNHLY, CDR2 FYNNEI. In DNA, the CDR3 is TGTGCCAGCAGTGCTATAGCGGGAGCCCAAGAGACCCAGTACTTC. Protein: CASSAIAGAQETQYF.

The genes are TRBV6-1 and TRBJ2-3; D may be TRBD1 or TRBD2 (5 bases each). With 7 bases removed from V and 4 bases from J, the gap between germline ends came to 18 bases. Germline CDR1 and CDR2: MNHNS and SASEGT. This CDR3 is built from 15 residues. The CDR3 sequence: CASMGTGVWADTQYF. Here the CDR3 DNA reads TGTGCCAGCATGGGGACCGGCGTGTGGGCAGATACGCAGTATTTT.

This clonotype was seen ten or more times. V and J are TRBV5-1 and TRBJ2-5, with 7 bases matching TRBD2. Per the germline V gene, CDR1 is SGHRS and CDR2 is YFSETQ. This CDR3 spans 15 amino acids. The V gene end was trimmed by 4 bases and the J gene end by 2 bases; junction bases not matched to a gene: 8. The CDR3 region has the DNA TGCGCCAGCAGCCTATTCTCTAGCGGTCAAGAGACCCAGTACTTC. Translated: CASSLFSSGQETQYF.

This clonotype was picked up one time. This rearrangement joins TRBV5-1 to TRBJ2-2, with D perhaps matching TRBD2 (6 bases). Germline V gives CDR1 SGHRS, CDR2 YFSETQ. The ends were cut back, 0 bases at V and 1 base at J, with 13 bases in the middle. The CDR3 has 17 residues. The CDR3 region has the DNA TGCGCCAGCAGCTTGGCCGGGGGACCGAAGAACACCGGGGAGCTGTTTTTT. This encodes CASSLAGGPKNTGELFF.

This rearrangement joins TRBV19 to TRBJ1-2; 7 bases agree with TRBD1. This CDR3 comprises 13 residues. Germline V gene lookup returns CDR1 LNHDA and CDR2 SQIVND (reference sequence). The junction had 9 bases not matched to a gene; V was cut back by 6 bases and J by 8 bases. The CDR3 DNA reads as TGTGCCAGTAGCGGGACAGCTGTTGGGGGCTACACCTTC. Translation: CASSGTAVGGYTF. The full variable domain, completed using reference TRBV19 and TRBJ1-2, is DGGITQSPKYLFRKEGQNVTLSCEQNLNHDAMYWYRQDPGQGLRLIYYSQIVNDFQKGDIAEGYSVSREKKESFPLTVTSAQKNPTAFYLCASSGTAVGGYTFGSGTRLTVV.

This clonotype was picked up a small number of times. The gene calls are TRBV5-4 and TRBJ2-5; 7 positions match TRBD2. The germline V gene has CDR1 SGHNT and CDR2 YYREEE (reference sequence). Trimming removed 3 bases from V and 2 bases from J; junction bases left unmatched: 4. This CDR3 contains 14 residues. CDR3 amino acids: CASSSGLEQETQYF. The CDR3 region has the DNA TGTGCCAGCAGCTCAGGACTAGAACAAGAGACCCAGTACTTC.

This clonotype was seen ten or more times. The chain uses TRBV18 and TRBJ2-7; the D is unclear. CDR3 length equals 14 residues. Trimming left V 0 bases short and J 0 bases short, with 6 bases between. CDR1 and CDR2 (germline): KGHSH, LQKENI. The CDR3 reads CASSPPASSYEQYF. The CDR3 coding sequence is TGTGCCAGCTCACCACCGGCCAGCTCCTACGAGCAGTACTTC.

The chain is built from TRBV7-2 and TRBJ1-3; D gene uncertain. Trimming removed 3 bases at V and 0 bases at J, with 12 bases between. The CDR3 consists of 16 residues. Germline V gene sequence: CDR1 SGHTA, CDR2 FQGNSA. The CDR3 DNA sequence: TGTGCCAGCAGCTTCATCTCGCCGCTCTCTGGAAACACCATATATTTT. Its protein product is CASSFISPLSGNTIYF.

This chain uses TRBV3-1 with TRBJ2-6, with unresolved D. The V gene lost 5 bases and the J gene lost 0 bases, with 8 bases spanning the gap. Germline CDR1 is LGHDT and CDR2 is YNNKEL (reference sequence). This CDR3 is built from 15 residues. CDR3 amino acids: CASSSHHSGANVLTF. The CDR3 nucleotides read TGTGCCAGCAGCTCACACCACTCTGGGGCCAACGTCCTGACTTTC.

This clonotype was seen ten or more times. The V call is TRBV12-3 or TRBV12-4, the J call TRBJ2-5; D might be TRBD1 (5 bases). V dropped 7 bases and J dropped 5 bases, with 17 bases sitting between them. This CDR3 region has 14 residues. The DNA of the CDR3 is TGTGCCAGCACCCTGGGGCTCGAACGGGAGACCCAGTACTTC. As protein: CASTLGLERETQYF.

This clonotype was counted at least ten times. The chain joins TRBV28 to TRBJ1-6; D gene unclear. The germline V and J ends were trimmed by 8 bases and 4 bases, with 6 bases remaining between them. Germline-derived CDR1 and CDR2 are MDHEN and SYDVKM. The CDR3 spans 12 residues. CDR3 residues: CASGNYNSPLHF. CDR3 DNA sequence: TGTGCCAGCGGGAATTATAATTCACCCCTCCACTTT.